This TCR beta chain was documented in a study of regulatory and conventional T cells in RAG deficiency. The CDR3 has 15 residues. V lost 0 bases and J lost 0, with 9 bases in between. Germline V gene lookup returns CDR1 SGDLS and CDR2 YYNGEE. Genomic DNA came from blood conventional CD4+ T cells gated CD25-low CD127-high. Clones were read by immunoSEQ multiplex PCR, and TCRdb kept only the in-frame ones, dropping some. Of some 21,000 clones listed, about 92% are singletons. These same data were also listed under a study on regulatory T cells. That investigation notes: Amplification used 52 TRBV primers and 13 TRBJ primers. Patient repertoires had restricted TRB V-J pairs and skewed V and J usage, most in Tregs.

The origin of this receptor is a human donor in good health. The chain combines TRBV9 with TRBJ1-1; maybe TRBD1 (6 bases). Material: CD4+ T cells sorted from blood. The CDR3 nucleotides read TGTGCCAGCAGCGTAGTAACAGGGTTGAACACTGAAGCTTTCTTT. Amino acid sequence: CASSVVTGLNTEAFF.